This entry lists 19 T cell receptor beta chains sequenced from one sample in a study of blood T cell repertoires in COVID-19. Assay: immunoSEQ multiplex PCR; the TCRdb copy retains only in-frame clones and omits some. The sample lists a few hundred thousand clones; 75% to 90% were seen once. The sample was PBMCs or T cells enriched from blood (not recorded which). The receptors were sampled from a woman aged 55-75 years who had recovered from COVID-19.

This rearrangement joins TRBV29-1 to TRBJ1-4; TRBD1 agrees at 7 bases. Germline assignment: CDR1 SQVTM and CDR2 ANQGSEA. V shed 7 bases and J 8 bases; nucleotides not matched to a gene: 13. This CDR3 region has 14 residues. CDR3 coding DNA: TGCAGCGCCAGCTCCTCAGGGGGAGACGAAAAACTGTTTTTT. Translating it yields CSASSSGGDEKLFF. The entire variable domain, with the rest obtained from reference TRBV29-1 and TRBJ1-4, is as follows: SAVISQKPSRDICQRGTSLTIQCQVDSQVTMMFWYRQQPGQSLTLIATANQGSEATYESGFVIDKFPISRPNLTFSTLTVSNMSPEDSSIYLCSASSSGGDEKLFFGSGTQLSVL.

The chain is built from TRBV2 and TRBJ2-5, with TRBD2 as a possible D gene (5 bases). This CDR3 region has 15 residues. Germline values: CDR1 SNHLY, CDR2 FYNNEI. V was clipped by 7 bases and J by 5 bases, with 20 bases between them. The CDR3 loop is CASNPPLRAAETQYF. CDR3 DNA sequence: TGTGCCAGCAACCCCCCGTTGAGGGCCGCGGAGACCCAGTACTTC. Full variable domain (missing parts from reference TRBV2 and TRBJ2-5): EPEVTQTPSHQVTQMGQEVILRCVPISNHLYFYWYRQILGQKVEFLVSFYNNEISEKSEIFDDQFSVERPDGSNFTLKIRSTKLEDSAMYFCASNPPLRAAETQYFGPGTRLLVL.

The chain is built from TRBV5-1 and TRBJ2-7; the D gene is possibly TRBD1 (7 bases). Germline values: CDR1 SGHRS, CDR2 YFSETQ. V was shortened by 4 bases and J by 2 bases, with 13 bases between the two germline ends. The CDR3 covers 14 residues. CDR3 coding DNA: TGCGCCAGCAGCCCCCAGGGGGGCGCCTACGAGCAGTACTTC. Amino acids: CASSPQGGAYEQYF.

V is TRBV5-6 and J is TRBJ2-6, with D tentatively TRBD1 (5 bases). Per germline, CDR1 SGHDT and CDR2 YYEEEE. The CDR3 spans 15 residues. Trimming left V 4 bases short and J 0 bases short, with 8 bases between. The CDR3 reads CASSLQVSGANVLTF. The CDR3 DNA reads TGTGCCAGCAGCCTACAGGTCTCTGGGGCCAACGTCCTGACTTTC.

The chain uses TRBV7-2 and TRBJ1-1; 7 bases match TRBD1. CDR1 is SGHTA, CDR2 FQGNSA, per germline. The length of the CDR3 is 12 residues. Trimming cost V 6 bases and J 4 bases; bases outside gene matches: 2. The CDR3 sequence is CASRTGVTEAFF. DNA of the CDR3: TGTGCCAGCAGAACAGGGGTCACTGAAGCTTTCTTT.

This chain joins TRBV18 and TRBJ1-1, with D perhaps TRBD1 (5 bases). Trimming took 6 bases from V and 4 from J, leaving 15 bases between them. Germline V gene sequence: CDR1 KGHSH, CDR2 LQKENI. CDR3 length: 14 residues. The DNA of the CDR3 is TGTGCCAGCTCGTCGAAAGGGGTTGGCACTGAAGCTTTCTTT. It translates to CASSSKGVGTEAFF. The full variable domain, its missing parts supplied by reference TRBV18 and TRBJ1-1, is NAGVMQNPRHLVRRRGQEARLRCSPMKGHSHVYWYRQLPEEGLKFMVYLQKENIIDESGMPKERFSAEFPKEGPSILRIQQVVRGDSAAYFCASSSKGVGTEAFFGQGTRLTVV.

J is TRBJ1-1 and V is TRBV25-1; D gene unclear. The V end was cut by 8 bases, the J end by 5 bases, with 9 bases between. This CDR3 region has 11 residues. The germline V gene encodes CDR1 MGHDK and CDR2 SYGVNS. The DNA of the CDR3 is TGTGCCAGCTCTAGGAGGACTGAAGCTTTCTTT. Translating gives CASSRRTEAFF.

The gene calls are TRBV6-5 and TRBJ2-2, with a weak D call TRBD2 (6 bases). The V end lost 8 bases, the J end lost 0 bases, and 13 bases lay between the germline ends. Per germline, CDR1 MNHEY and CDR2 SVGAGI. The CDR3 is 15 amino acids. This chain's CDR3 is CASGRTTANTGELFF. The CDR3 coding sequence is TGTGCCAGCGGGAGGACGACCGCGAACACCGGGGAGCTGTTTTTT.

The CDR3 bases are TGTGCCAGCAGTTCATATCCTCCCACGGGTTACCCCTACAATGAGCAGTTCTTC. Protein sequence: CASSSYPPTGYPYNEQFF. The V and J genes are TRBV6-2 or TRBV6-3 and TRBJ2-1; D not certain. The V gene lost 4 bases and the J gene lost 2 bases, with 21 bases spanning the gap. Germline V gene sequence: CDR1 MNHEY, CDR2 SVGEGT. The CDR3 loop spans 18 amino acids.

V gene TRBV15 combines with J gene TRBJ2-1; 11 bases fit TRBD2. The CDR3 totals 18 residues. Germline CDR1 and CDR2: LNHNV and YYDKDF (reference sequence). The J segment lost 3 bases and the V segment lost 2 bases, leaving 9 bases of the junction unmatched. For the CDR3, the DNA is TGTGCCACCAGCAGACTAGCGGGGGGCCTTAGCTTCTACAATGAGCAGTTCTTC. It yields the protein CATSRLAGGLSFYNEQFF.

The chain has TRBV18 and TRBJ2-3, with 7 bases fitting TRBD1. Germline CDR1 reads KGHSH; CDR2 reads LQKENI. Germline trimming cut 1 base from V and 0 bases from J; bases unmatched to any gene: 4. The CDR3 runs 16 residues. The CDR3 protein is CASSPLATGSTDTQYF. The CDR3 nucleotides are TGTGCCAGCTCACCACTGGCGACAGGGAGCACAGATACGCAGTATTTT.

The rearrangement joins TRBV5-1 to TRBJ2-5; 7 bases align to TRBD1. Germline CDR1 is SGHRS and CDR2 is YFSETQ. V gave up 4 bases and J gave up 2 bases; unmatched junction bases: 5. CDR3 length: 14 amino acids. CDR3 amino acids: CASSNLGQQETQYF. DNA of the CDR3: TGCGCCAGCAGCAACCTGGGACAGCAAGAGACCCAGTACTTC.

This chain uses TRBV24-1 with TRBJ1-2; D is perhaps TRBD1 (6 bases). CDR1 is KGHDR, CDR2 SFDVKD, per germline. This CDR3 has 15 residues. The V end lost 3 bases, the J end lost 8 bases, and 18 bases lay between the germline ends. CDR3 sequence (DNA): TGTGCCACCAGTGATAGCCCGGGGGGGGCTAGAGGCTACACCTTC. Protein: CATSDSPGGARGYTF.

The V and J genes are TRBV5-1 and TRBJ1-6, with TRBD1 as a possible D gene (6 bases). Trimming stripped 4 bases from V and 0 bases from J, with 14 bases between. Germline loops: CDR1 SGHRS, CDR2 YFSETQ. CDR3 length: 17 amino acids. The CDR3 DNA is TGCGCCAGCAGCCCTAAGGGGGAGAGCTCCTATAATTCACCCCTCCACTTT. Residues: CASSPKGESSYNSPLHF.

The chain carries TRBV5-5 and TRBJ2-7; 8 nucleotides match TRBD1. V trimming: 3 bases; J trimming: 5 bases; junction bases outside the gene matches: 4. Germline lookup yields CDR1 SGHKS and CDR2 YYEKEE (reference sequence). There are 13 residues in the CDR3. This CDR3 is CASSWTGRNEQYV. DNA for the CDR3: TGTGCCAGCAGCTGGACAGGGCGTAACGAGCAGTACGTC.

The gene calls are TRBV18 and TRBJ2-7, with D perhaps matching TRBD1 (6 bases). The germline CDR1 and CDR2 sequences are KGHSH and LQKENI. Trimming removed 6 bases from V and 9 bases from J, with 18 bases in between. This CDR3 has 13 amino acids. The CDR3: CASSGGTGNGQYF. CDR3 nucleotides: TGTGCCAGCTCCGGAGGAACAGGGAACGGGCAGTACTTC.

This chain connects TRBV20-1 to TRBJ2-7; possibly TRBD1 for D (5 bases). Trimming stripped 3 bases from V and 9 bases from J, with 9 bases between. Germline CDR1 DFQATT, CDR2 SNEGSKA (reference sequence). The CDR3 has 10 residues. DNA of the CDR3: TGCAGTGCTAGGGGGCTGGGGCAGTACGTC. Translated, it gives CSARGLGQYV.

The chain uses TRBV10-1 and TRBJ2-3; 12 positions agree with TRBD2. V gave up 7 bases and J gave up 3 bases; unmatched junction bases: 8. The germline CDR1 and CDR2 sequences are WNHNN and SYGVQD (reference sequence). CDR3 length: 16 residues. The CDR3 sequence is CASTLAGGPLTDTQYF. CDR3 nucleotides: TGCGCCAGCACCCTAGCGGGGGGGCCTCTAACAGATACGCAGTATTTT.

The sample holds a few counts of this clone. The chain carries TRBV7-9 and TRBJ2-6; no firm D call. With 5 bases removed from V and 4 bases from J, the gap between germline ends came to 15 bases. The CDR3 runs 16 residues. The germline CDR1 and CDR2 sequences are SEHNR and FQNEAQ (reference sequence). As DNA, the CDR3 is TGTGCCAGCAGCCTCCCTCCTGGGCTCGGGGCCAACGTCCTGACTTTC. Amino acids: CASSLPPGLGANVLTF.